This T cell receptor (beta chain) was obtained from a study of shared clonotypes between healthy human individuals. Sequencing was performed with immunoSEQ multiplex PCR; in TCRdb, only in-frame clones are kept and a portion is missing. Of approximately 1,500,000 clones detected, approximately 98% appear once; the ten largest clones hold about 0.45%. Donors included only healthy HIV-negative adults lacking recent acute infections or vaccinations. Investigators divided CD4+ cells into CD45RA+ naive and CD45RA-negative memory subsets. Germline V gives CDR1 MNHNY, CDR2 SVGAGI (reference sequence). The CDR3 spans 13 residues. V gave up 5 bases and J gave up 6 bases; unmatched junction bases: 5.

This TCR was sampled from a man younger than 40 in good health. The genes are TRBV6-6 and TRBJ2-5, with 8 bases aligning to TRBD1. Sequencing was carried out using naive CD4+ T cells sorted from blood. Subset described: CD45RA+ positively selected. CDR3 amino acids: CASSPTGVQTQYF. The CDR3 DNA is TGTGCCAGCAGTCCGACAGGGGTACAGACCCAGTACTTC.